These T cell receptor beta chains were read from a single sample in a study of blood T cells in healthy people across ages. Each CDR3 protein gets one entry after TCRdb re-called the 5' RACE reads with MiXCR. The data hold roughly 1.7 million distinct CDR3 sequences, with roughly a third observed a single time. Specimen: blood. Source of these receptors: a woman aged 30 to 39 in good health. CDR3s include the opening cysteine and the closing phenylalanine or tryptophan. Fields, in order: CDR3 length, V gene, D gene, clone size, J gene, CDR3 protein, CDR3 DNA. The D gene is left open where the match is weak. Size is omitted from some rows. Given values are once, few, many or a class for expanded clones.

length: 15
V: TRBV6-1
D: TRBD2
size: .
J: TRBJ2-1
CDR3: CASSEVGGNYNEQFF
DNA: TGTGCCAGCAGTGAAGTGGGGGGGAACTACAATGAGCAGTTCTTC

length: 15
V: TRBV5-5
D: .
size: few
J: TRBJ1-4
CDR3: CASSLSGAPNEKLFF
DNA: TGTGCCAGCAGCTTGTCGGGGGCGCCTAATGAAAAACTGTTTTTT

length: 13
V: TRBV9
D: .
size: .
J: TRBJ2-5
CDR3: CASSTGSDREQYF
DNA: TGCGCCAGCAGCACCGGATCGGATAGAGAGCAGTACTTC

length: 13
V: TRBV28
D: TRBD1
size: .
J: TRBJ1-2
CDR3: CAIQTVQGDGYTF
DNA: TGTGCCATCCAAACAGTCCAGGGGGATGGCTACACCTTC

length: 15
V: TRBV10-2
D: TRBD1
size: .
J: TRBJ2-2
CDR3: CASRDPGQGTGELFF
DNA: TGCGCCAGCAGGGACCCGGGACAGGGGACCGGGGAGCTGTTTTTT

length: 15
V: TRBV6-1
D: TRBD2
size: .
J: TRBJ2-1
CDR3: CASSMGGGVDNEQFF
DNA: TGTGCCAGCAGTATGGGGGGGGGAGTGGACAATGAGCAGTTCTTC

length: 12
V: TRBV3-1
D: .
size: .
J: TRBJ1-6
CDR3: CASSQLNSPLHF
DNA: TGTGCCAGCAGCCAATTGAATTCACCCCTCCACTTT

length: 16
V: TRBV3-1
D: .
size: few
J: TRBJ1-1
CDR3: CASSQGPGSGGTEAFF
DNA: TGTGCCAGCAGCCAAGGACCGGGTAGTGGGGGCACTGAAGCTTTCTTT

length: 16
V: TRBV15
D: .
size: .
J: TRBJ1-2
CDR3: CATSRDAAGWAYGYTF
DNA: TGTGCCACCAGCAGAGATGCGGCAGGTTGGGCGTATGGCTACACCTTC

length: 16
V: TRBV5-1
D: TRBD2
size: few
J: TRBJ2-7
CDR3: CASSLLAGEVSYEQYF
DNA: TGCGCCAGCAGCTTGCTAGCGGGAGAAGTGTCCTACGAGCAGTACTTC